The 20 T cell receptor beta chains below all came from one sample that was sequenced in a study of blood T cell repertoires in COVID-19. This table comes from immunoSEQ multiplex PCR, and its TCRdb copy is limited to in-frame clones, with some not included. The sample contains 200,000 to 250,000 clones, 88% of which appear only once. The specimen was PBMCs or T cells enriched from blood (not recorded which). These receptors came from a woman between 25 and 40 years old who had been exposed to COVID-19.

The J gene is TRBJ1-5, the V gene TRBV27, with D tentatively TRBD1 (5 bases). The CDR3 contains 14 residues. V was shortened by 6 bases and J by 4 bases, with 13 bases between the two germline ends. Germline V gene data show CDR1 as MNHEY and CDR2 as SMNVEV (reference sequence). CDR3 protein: CASRQAAGNQPQHF. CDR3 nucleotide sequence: TGTGCCAGCAGACAGGCCGCCGGGAATCAGCCCCAGCATTTT.

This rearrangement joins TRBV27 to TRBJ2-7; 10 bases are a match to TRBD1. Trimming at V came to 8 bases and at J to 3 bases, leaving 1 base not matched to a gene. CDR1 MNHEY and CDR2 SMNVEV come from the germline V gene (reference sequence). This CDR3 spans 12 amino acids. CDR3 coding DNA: TGTGCCAGCTGGACAGGGGGCTACGAGCAGTACTTC. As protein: CASWTGGYEQYF.

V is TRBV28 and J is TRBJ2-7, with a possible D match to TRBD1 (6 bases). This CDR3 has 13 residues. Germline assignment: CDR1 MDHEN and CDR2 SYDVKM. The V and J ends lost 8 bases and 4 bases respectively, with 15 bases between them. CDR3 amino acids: CASRKTGLYEQYF. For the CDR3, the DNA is TGTGCCAGCCGAAAGACAGGCCTTTACGAGCAGTACTTC.

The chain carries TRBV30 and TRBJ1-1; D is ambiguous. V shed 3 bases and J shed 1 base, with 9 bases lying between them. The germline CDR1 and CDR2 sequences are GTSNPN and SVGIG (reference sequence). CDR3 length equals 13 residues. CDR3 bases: TGTGCCTGGAGCCCCCGACAGAACACTGAAGCTTTCTTT. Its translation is CAWSPRQNTEAFF.

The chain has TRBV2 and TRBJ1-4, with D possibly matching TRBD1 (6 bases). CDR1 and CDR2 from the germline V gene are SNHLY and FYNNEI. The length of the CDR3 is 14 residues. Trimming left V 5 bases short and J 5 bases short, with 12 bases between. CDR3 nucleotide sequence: TGTGCCAGCAGTTACAGGGAGAGGAATGAAAAACTGTTTTTT. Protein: CASSYRERNEKLFF.

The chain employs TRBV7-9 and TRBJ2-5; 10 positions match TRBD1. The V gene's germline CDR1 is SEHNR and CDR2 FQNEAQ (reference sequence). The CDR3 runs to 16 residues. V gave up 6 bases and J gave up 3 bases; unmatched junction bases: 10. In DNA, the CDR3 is TGTGCCAGCAGTCCGCCCCCGGGACAGGGGAAAGAGACCCAGTACTTC. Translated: CASSPPPGQGKETQYF.

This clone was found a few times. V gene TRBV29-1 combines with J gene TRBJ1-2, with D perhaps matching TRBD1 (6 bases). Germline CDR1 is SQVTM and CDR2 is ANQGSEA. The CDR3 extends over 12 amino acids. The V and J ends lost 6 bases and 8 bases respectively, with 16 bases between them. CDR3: CSVADRLFGYTF. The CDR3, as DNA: TGCAGCGTAGCTGACAGGTTATTCGGCTACACCTTC.

CDR3 region: CASSPGGGRGSNQPQHF. CDR3 bases: TGTGCCAGCAGCCCCGGCGGGGGGCGCGGGAGCAATCAGCCCCAGCATTTT. This chain joins TRBV5-5 and TRBJ1-5; perhaps TRBD1 as D (6 bases). Trimming removed 4 bases from V and 1 base from J, with 18 bases in between. Germline V gives CDR1 SGHKS, CDR2 YYEKEE (reference sequence). CDR3 size: 17 residues.

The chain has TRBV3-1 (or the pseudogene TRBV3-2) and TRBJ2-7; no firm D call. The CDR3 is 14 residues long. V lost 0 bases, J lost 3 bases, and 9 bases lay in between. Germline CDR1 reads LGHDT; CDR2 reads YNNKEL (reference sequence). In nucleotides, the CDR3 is TGTGCCAGCAGCCAAGAGCCTCCAGGCTACGAGCAGTACTTC. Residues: CASSQEPPGYEQYF.

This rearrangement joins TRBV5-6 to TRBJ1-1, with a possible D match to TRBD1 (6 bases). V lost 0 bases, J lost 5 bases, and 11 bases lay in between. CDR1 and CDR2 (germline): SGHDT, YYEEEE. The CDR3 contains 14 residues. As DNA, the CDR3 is TGTGCCAGCAGCTTGGGACAGGTATTGACTGAAGCTTTCTTT. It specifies CASSLGQVLTEAFF.

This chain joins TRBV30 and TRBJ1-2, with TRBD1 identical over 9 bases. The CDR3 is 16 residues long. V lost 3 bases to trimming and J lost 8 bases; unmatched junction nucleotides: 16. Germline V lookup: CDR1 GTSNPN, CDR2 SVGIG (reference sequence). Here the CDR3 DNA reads TGTGCCTGGAGACCCCTTTCAATAGACAGGGGGATCGGCTACACCTTC. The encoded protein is CAWRPLSIDRGIGYTF.

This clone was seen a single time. CDR3 in amino acids: CASSLDRDRVSGNTIYF. In DNA, the CDR3 is TGTGCCAGCAGCTTAGACCGGGACAGGGTCTCTGGAAACACCATATATTTT. The chain couples TRBV11-2 to TRBJ1-3, with 9 bases fitting TRBD1. The V gene end was trimmed by 0 bases and the J gene end by 0 bases; junction bases not matched to a gene: 3. Looked up from germline, CDR1 is SGHAT and CDR2 is FQNNGV. The CDR3 runs 17 residues.

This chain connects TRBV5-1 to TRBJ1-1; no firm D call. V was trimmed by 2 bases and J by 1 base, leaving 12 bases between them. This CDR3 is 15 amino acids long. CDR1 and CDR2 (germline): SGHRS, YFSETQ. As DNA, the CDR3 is TGCGCCAGCAGCTTATCCCGGGTGGCGAACACTGAAGCTTTCTTT. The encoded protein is CASSLSRVANTEAFF.

The CDR3 here is CASSQDSSGYADTQYF. The CDR3 DNA sequence: TGCGCCAGCAGCCAAGATTCGTCAGGGTATGCGGATACGCAGTATTTT. The gene calls are TRBV4-1 and TRBJ2-3; D is possibly TRBD1 (5 bases). The V gene's germline CDR1 is MGHRA and CDR2 YSYEKL. CDR3 length equals 16 residues. V was pared by 0 bases and J by 6 bases, with 16 bases between.

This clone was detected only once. The CDR3 bases are TGCGCCAGCAGTGAAGGAGGGGGCGACGAGCAGTACTTC. As protein: CASSEGGGDEQYF. V and J are TRBV10-2 and TRBJ2-7, with D tentatively TRBD1 (7 bases). From germline, CDR1 is WSHSY and CDR2 SAAADI. V was clipped by 3 bases and J by 5 bases, with 11 bases between them. This CDR3 comprises 13 residues.

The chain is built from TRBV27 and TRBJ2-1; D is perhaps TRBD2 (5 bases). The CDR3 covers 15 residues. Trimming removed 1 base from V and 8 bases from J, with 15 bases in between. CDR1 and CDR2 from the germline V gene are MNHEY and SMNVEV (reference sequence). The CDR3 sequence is CASSLLIGIVDEQFF. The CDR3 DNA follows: TGTGCCAGCAGTTTATTGATCGGGATAGTCGATGAGCAGTTCTTC.

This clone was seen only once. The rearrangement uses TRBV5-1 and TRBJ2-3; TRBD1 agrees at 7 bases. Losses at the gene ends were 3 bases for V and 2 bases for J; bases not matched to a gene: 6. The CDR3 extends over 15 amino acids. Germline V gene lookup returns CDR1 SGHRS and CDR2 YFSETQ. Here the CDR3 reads CASSSNRGPTDTQYF. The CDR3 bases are TGCGCCAGCAGCTCCAACAGGGGACCCACAGATACGCAGTATTTT.

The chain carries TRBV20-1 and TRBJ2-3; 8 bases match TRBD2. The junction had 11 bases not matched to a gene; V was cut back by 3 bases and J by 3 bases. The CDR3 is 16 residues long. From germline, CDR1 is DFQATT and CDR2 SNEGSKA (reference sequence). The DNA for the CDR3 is TGCAGTGCTAGTGATATGGCGGGAGGAGGTACAGATACGCAGTATTTT. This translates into CSASDMAGGGTDTQYF.

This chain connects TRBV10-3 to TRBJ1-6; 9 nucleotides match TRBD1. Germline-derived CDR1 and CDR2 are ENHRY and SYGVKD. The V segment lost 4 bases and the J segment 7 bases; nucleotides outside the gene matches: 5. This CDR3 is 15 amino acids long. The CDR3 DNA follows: TGTGCCATCAGTGCTGGGGACAGGGTGAATTCACCCCTCCACTTT. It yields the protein CAISAGDRVNSPLHF.

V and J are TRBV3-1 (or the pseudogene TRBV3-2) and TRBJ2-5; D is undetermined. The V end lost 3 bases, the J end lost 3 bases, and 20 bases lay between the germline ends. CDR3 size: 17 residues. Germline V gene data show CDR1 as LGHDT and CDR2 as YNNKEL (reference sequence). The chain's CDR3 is CASSQFPITDVEETQYF. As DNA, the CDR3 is TGTGCCAGCAGCCAGTTCCCAATTACAGATGTTGAAGAGACCCAGTACTTC.